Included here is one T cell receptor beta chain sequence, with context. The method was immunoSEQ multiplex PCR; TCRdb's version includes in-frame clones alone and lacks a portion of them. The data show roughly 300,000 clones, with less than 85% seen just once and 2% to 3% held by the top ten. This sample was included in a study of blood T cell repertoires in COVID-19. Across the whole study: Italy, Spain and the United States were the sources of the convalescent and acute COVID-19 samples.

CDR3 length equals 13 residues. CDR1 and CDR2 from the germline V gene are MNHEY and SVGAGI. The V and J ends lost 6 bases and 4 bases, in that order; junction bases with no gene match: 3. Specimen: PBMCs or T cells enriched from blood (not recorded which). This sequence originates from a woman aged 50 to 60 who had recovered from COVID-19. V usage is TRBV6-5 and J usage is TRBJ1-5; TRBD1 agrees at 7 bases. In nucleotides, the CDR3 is TGTGCCAGCAGCGGACAGGAGAATCAGCCCCAGCATTTT. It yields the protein CASSGQENQPQHF.